The source of this TCR beta chain is a study of T-cell reconstitution after alpha-beta-depleted transplantation in children. Study observations and caveats: A year post-transplant, T-cell counts and diversity derived mostly from newly produced T cells.

This CDR3 has 14 amino acids. The V end was cut by 9 bases, the J end by 3 bases, with 16 bases between. The germline V gene encodes CDR1 MDHEN and CDR2 SYDVKM. The table lists this clonotype with many counts. The antigen is not known. Preparing the TCRbeta library involved the use of unique molecular identifiers. TCRdb recomputed calls from the PCR reads with MiXCR, one row per CDR3 protein. The sample lists about 290,000 distinct CDR3 sequences; roughly 8.2% were seen once. Sample: peripheral blood, taken 360 days after TCRalphabeta/CD19-depleted stem cell transplant. This clonotype was obtained from a female patient aged 2-9 years who had a stem cell transplant for Fanconi anemia, so the T cells may come from the graft donor. The V call is TRBV28, the J call TRBJ2-3; no clear D. In DNA, the CDR3 is TGTGCCAGTAAGCGTTTAATGGGGACAGATACGCAGTATTTT. As protein: CASKRLMGTDTQYF.